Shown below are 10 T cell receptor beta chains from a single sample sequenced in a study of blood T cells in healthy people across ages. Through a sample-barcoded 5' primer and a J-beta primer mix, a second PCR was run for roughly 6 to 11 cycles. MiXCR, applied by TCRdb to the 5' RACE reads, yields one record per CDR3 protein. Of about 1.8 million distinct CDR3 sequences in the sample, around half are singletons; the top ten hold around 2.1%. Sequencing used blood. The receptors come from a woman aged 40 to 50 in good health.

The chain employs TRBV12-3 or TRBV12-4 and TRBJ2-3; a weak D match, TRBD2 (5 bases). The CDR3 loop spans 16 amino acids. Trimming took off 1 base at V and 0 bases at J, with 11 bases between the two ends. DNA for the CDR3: TGTGCCAGCAGTTTAGTAATAACGGGGAGCACAGATACGCAGTATTTT. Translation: CASSLVITGSTDTQYF.

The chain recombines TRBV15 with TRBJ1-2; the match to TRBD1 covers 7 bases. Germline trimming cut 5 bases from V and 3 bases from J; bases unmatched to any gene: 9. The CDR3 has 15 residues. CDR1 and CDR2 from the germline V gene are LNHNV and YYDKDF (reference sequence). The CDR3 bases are TGTGCCACCAGCGGATGGTCCGGGACAGACTATGGCTACACCTTC. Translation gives CATSGWSGTDYGYTF.

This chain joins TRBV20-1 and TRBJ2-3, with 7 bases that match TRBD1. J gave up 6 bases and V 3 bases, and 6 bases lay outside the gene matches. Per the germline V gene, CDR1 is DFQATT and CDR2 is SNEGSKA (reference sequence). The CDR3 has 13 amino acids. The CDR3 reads CSARKGARDTQYF. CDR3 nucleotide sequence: TGCAGTGCTAGGAAGGGGGCTAGGGATACGCAGTATTTT.

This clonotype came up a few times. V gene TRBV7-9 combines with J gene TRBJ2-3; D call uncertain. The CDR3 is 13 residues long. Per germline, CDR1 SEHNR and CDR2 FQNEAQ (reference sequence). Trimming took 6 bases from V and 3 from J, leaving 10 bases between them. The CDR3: CASSYIETDTQYF. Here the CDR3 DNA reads TGTGCCAGCAGTTACATCGAAACAGATACGCAGTATTTT.

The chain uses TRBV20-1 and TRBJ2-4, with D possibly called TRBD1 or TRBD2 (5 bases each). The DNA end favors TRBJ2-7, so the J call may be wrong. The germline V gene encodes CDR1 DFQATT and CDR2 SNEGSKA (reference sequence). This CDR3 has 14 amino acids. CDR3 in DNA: TGCAGTGGCCGTCGTCCGGGGACCCCCTACGAGCAGTACTTC. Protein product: CSGRRPGTPYEQYF.

CDR3 nucleotide sequence: TGTGCCAGCAGCTCCCGGACTAGCGGACACAACTCCTACGAGCAGTACTTC. Amino acids: CASSSRTSGHNSYEQYF. V is TRBV13 and J is TRBJ2-7, with 10 bases lining up with TRBD2. In germline, CDR1 is PRHDT, CDR2 FYEKMQ (reference sequence). The CDR3 is 17 residues long. J gave up 0 bases and V 4 bases, and 9 bases lay outside the gene matches.

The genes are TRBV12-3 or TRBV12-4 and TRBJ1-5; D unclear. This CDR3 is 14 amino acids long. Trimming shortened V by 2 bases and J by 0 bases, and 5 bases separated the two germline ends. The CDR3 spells CASSLLNSNQPQHF. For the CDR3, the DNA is TGTGCCAGCAGTTTACTAAATAGCAATCAGCCCCAGCATTTT.

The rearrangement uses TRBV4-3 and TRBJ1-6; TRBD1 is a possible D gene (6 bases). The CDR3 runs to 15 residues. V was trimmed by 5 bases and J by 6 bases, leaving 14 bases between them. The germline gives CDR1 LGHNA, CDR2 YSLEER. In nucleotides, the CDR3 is TGCGCCAGCAGCGACGTAAGGGGGGTTAATTCACCCCTCCACTTT. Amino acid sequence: CASSDVRGVNSPLHF.

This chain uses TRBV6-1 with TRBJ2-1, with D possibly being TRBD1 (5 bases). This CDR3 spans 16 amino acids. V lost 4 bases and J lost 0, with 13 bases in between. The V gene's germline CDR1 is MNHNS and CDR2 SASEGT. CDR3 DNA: TGTGCCAGCAGTGCCGACAGCGCGAGCTCCTACAATGAGCAGTTCTTC. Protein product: CASSADSASSYNEQFF.

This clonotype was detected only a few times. The CDR3 DNA reads TGTGCCACCGGATCTCAAGAGACCCAGTACTTC. It encodes CATGSQETQYF. The rearrangement joins TRBV10-3 to TRBJ2-5, with no clear D. Between the trimmed V and J ends, which lost 10 bases and 2 bases, there was a span of 8 bases. The V gene's germline CDR1 is ENHRY and CDR2 SYGVKD. There are 11 residues in the CDR3.